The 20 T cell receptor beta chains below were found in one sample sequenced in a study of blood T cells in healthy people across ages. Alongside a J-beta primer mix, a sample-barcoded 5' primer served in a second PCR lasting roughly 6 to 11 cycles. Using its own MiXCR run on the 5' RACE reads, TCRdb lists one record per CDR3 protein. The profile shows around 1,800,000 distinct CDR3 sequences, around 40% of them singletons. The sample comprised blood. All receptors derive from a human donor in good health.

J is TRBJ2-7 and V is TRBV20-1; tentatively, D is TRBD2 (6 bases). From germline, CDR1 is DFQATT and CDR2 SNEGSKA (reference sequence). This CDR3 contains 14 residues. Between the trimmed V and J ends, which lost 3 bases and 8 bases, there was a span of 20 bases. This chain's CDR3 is CSARAGRVPNKQYF. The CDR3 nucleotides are TGCAGTGCTAGGGCGGGGCGGGTCCCTAATAAGCAGTACTTC.

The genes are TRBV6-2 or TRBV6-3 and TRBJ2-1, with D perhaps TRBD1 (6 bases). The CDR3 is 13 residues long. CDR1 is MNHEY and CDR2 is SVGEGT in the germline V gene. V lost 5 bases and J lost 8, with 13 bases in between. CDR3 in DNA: TGTGCCAGCAGTCTTACAGGGTACGATGAGCAGTTCTTC. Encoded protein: CASSLTGYDEQFF.

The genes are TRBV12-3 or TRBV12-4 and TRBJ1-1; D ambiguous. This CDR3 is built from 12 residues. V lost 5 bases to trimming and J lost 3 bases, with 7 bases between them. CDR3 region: CASSNTDTEAFF. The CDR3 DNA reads TGTGCCAGCAGTAACACTGACACTGAAGCTTTCTTT.

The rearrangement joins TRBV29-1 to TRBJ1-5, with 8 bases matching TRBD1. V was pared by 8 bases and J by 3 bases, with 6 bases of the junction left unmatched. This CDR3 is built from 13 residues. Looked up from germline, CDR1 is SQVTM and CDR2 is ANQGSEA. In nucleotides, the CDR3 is TGCAGCACAAGGACAGGGAACAATCAGCCCCAGCATTTT. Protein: CSTRTGNNQPQHF.

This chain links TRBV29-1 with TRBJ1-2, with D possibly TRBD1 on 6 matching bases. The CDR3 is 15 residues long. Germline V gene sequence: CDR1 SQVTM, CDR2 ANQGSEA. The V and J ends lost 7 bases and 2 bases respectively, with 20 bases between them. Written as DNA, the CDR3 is TGCAGCGCCGACGCCACAGGGTCAGGGAACTATGGCTACACCTTC. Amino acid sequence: CSADATGSGNYGYTF.

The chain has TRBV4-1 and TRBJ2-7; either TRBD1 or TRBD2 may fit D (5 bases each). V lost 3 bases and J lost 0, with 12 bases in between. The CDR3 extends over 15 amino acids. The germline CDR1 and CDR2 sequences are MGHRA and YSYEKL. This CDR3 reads CASSHDGATSYEQYF. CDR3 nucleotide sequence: TGCGCCAGCAGCCACGACGGGGCCACCTCCTACGAGCAGTACTTC.

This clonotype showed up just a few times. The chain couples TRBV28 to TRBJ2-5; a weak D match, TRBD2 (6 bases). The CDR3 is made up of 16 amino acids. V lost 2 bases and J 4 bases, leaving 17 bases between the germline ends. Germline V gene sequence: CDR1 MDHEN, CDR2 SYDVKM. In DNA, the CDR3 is TGTGCCAGCAGTTTAGGGCGGGGCGGGGAAGGAGAGACCCAGTACTTC. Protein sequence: CASSLGRGGEGETQYF.

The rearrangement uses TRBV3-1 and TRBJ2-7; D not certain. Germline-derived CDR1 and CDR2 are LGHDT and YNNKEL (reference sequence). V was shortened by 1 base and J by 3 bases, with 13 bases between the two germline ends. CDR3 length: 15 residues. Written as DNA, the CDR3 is TGTGCCAGCAGCCAAGCGCAAGGTGGTGACTACGAGCAGTACTTC. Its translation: CASSQAQGGDYEQYF.

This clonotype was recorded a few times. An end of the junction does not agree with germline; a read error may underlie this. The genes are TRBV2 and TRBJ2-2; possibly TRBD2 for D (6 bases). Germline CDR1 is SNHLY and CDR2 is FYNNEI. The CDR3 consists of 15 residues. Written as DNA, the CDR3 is TGTGCCAGCAGGGAAGGACTATCTAGTACCGGGGAGCTGTTTTTT. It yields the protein CASREGLSSTGELFF.

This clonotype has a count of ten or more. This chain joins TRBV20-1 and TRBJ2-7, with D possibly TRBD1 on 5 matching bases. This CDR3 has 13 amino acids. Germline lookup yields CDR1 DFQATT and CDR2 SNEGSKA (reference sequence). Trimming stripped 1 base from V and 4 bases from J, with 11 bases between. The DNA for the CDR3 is TGCAGTGCTAGAGGCAGGGTCTATTACGAGCAGTACTTC. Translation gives CSARGRVYYEQYF.

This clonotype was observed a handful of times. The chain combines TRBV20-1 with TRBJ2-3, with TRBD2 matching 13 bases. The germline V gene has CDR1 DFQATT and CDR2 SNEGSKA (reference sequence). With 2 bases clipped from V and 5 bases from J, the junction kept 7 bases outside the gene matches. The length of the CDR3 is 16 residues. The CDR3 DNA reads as TGCAGTGCTAGACCACTAGCGGGGGGGCAAAGAGATACGCAGTATTTT. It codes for CSARPLAGGQRDTQYF.

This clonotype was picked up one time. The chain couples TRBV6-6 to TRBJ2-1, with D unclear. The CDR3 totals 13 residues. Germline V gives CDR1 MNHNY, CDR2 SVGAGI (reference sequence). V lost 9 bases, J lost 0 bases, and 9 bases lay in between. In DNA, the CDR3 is TGTGCCAGTTGGGGAAACTCCTACAATGAGCAGTTCTTC. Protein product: CASWGNSYNEQFF.

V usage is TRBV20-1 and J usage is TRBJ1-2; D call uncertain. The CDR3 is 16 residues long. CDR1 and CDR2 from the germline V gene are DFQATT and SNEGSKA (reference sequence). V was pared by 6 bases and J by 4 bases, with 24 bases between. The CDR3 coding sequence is TGCAGTGCCGTCGGTACCGGGTTCTCGTCTAGCTATGGCTACACCTTC. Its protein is CSAVGTGFSSSYGYTF.

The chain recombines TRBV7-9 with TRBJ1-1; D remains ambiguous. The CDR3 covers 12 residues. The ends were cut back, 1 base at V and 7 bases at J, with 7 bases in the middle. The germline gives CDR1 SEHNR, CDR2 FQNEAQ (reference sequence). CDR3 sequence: CASSLERFEAFF. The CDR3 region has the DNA TGTGCCAGCAGCTTAGAGCGCTTTGAAGCTTTCTTT.

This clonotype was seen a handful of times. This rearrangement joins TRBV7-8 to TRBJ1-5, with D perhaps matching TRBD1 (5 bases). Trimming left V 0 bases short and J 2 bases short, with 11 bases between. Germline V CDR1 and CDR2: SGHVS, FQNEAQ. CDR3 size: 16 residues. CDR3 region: CASSLALVGGNQPQHF. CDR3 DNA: TGTGCCAGCAGCTTAGCGTTGGTAGGGGGCAATCAGCCCCAGCATTTT.

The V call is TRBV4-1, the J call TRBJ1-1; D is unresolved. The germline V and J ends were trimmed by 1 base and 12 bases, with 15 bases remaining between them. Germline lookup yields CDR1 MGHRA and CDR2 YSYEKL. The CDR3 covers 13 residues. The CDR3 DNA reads TGCGCCAGCAGCCAAGGTTCGGTTTCAGAAACTTTCTTT. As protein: CASSQGSVSETFF.

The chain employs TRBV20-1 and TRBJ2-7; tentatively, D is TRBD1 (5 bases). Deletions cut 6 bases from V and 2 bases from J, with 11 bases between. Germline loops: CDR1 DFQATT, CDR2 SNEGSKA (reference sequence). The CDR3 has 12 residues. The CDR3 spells CSATSTAYEQYF. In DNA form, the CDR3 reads TGCAGTGCAACCTCGACAGCCTACGAGCAGTACTTC.

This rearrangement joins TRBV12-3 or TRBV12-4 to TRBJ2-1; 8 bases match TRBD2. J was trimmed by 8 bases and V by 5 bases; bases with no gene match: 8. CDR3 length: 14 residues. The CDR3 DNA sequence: TGTGCCAGCAGTGGTTCGGGGGGGCGCGATGAGCAGTTCTTC. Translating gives CASSGSGGRDEQFF.

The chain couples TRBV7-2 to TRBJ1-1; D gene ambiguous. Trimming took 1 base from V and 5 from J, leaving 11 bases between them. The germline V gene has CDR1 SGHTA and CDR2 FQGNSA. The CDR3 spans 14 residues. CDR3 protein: CASSLGRAATEAFF. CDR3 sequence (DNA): TGTGCCAGCAGCTTAGGAAGGGCGGCAACTGAAGCTTTCTTT.

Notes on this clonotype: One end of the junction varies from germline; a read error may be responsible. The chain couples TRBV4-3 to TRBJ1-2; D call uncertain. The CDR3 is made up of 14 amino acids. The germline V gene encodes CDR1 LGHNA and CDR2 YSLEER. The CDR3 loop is CASSQVEGIYGYTF. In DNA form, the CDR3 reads TGTGCCAGCAGCCAAGTGGAAGGGATATATGGCTACACCTTC.